These 20 T cell receptor beta chains were all obtained from the same sample, sequenced in a study of shared clonotypes between healthy human individuals. Sequencing was performed with immunoSEQ multiplex PCR; in TCRdb, only in-frame clones are kept and a portion is missing. This sample carries almost 700,000 clones, about 90% of them seen once, and the ten largest clones take about 24%. CD45RO-negative, CCR7-positively selected cells formed the naive CD8 fraction, excluding terminally differentiated effector memory CD45RA+ cells. The specimen sequenced was naive CD8+ T cells sorted from blood. The receptors were gathered from a man aged 30 to 39 in good health.

The chain carries TRBV10-3 and TRBJ2-7; TRBD2 aligns across 7 bases. The V gene end was trimmed by 6 bases and the J gene end by 0 bases; junction bases not matched to a gene: 2. CDR1 and CDR2 from the germline V gene are ENHRY and SYGVKD. This CDR3 contains 13 residues. The CDR3 DNA reads as TGTGCCATCAGGCTAGCGGACTCCTACGAGCAGTACTTC. It codes for CAIRLADSYEQYF.

The rearrangement joins TRBV6-1 to TRBJ1-2; D unclear. The V gene lost 2 bases and the J gene lost 4 bases, with 11 bases spanning the gap. The V gene's germline CDR1 is MNHNS and CDR2 SASEGT. This CDR3 comprises 14 residues. CDR3 in DNA: TGTGCCAGCAGTGAACAAACTCGGAGCTATGGCTACACCTTC. Protein product: CASSEQTRSYGYTF.

The chain has TRBV6-1 and TRBJ2-1; 7 bases match TRBD1. The germline V gene encodes CDR1 MNHNS and CDR2 SASEGT. J lost 9 bases, V lost 10 bases, and 12 bases had no gene match. The CDR3 is 13 amino acids. The CDR3 spells CATWTGTSLEQFF. CDR3 DNA: TGTGCCACCTGGACAGGAACTTCGCTTGAGCAGTTCTTC.

The rearrangement joins TRBV7-6 to TRBJ2-7; TRBD1 aligns across 9 bases. The CDR3 has 14 amino acids. J was trimmed by 12 bases and V by 1 base; bases with no gene match: 10. Germline CDR1 and CDR2: SGHVS and FNYEAQ. The CDR3 DNA is TGTGCCAGCAGCTTAGGACCGGGACAGGGTTATCCGTACTTC. Protein sequence: CASSLGPGQGYPYF.

The rearrangement links TRBV7-6 to TRBJ2-1; 9 bases fit TRBD2. V shed 0 bases and J 4 bases; nucleotides not matched to a gene: 13. Germline V lookup: CDR1 SGHVS, CDR2 FNYEAQ. The CDR3 loop spans 19 amino acids. This chain's CDR3 is CASSLALSLAGNRYNEQFF. The DNA for the CDR3 is TGTGCCAGCAGCTTAGCGCTCAGTCTAGCGGGAAACCGGTACAATGAGCAGTTCTTC.

The J gene is TRBJ2-1, the V gene TRBV25-1; D is undetermined. Trimming took 7 bases from V and 8 from J, leaving 24 bases between them. Germline CDR1 and CDR2: MGHDK and SYGVNS. This CDR3 contains 16 residues. As DNA, the CDR3 is TGTGCCAGCACCGGCCACGCAGAAGAACAAGAAGATGAGCAGTTCTTC. This encodes CASTGHAEEQEDEQFF.

The gene calls are TRBV10-1 and TRBJ1-1, with TRBD1 matching over 7 bases. Germline CDR1 WNHNN, CDR2 SYGVQD (reference sequence). CDR3 length equals 12 residues. V lost 3 bases to trimming and J lost 12 bases; unmatched junction nucleotides: 7. Written as DNA, the CDR3 is TGCGCCAGCAGTGACCCGACAGGGTTTTCTTTCTTT. Residues: CASSDPTGFSFF.

This clone came up once. The rearrangement uses TRBV7-9 and TRBJ2-5; possibly TRBD2 for D (5 bases). In germline, CDR1 is SEHNR, CDR2 FQNEAQ (reference sequence). There are 16 residues in the CDR3. The ends were cut back, 4 bases at V and 2 bases at J, with 17 bases in the middle. In nucleotides, the CDR3 is TGTGCCAGCAGCTCCGGGGTCCCGAGGGATCAAGAGACCCAGTACTTC. It encodes CASSSGVPRDQETQYF. Combining the CDR3 with reference TRBV7-9 and TRBJ2-5 gives the whole variable domain DTGVSQNPRHKITKRGQNVTFRCDPISEHNRLYWYRQTLGQGPEFLTYFQNEAQLEKSRLLSDRFSAERPKGSFSTLEIQRTEQGDSAMYLCASSSGVPRDQETQYFGPGTRLLVL.

The chain links TRBV6-4 to TRBJ1-2; D gene uncertain. Trimming stripped 4 bases from V and 4 bases from J, with 16 bases between. The germline V gene has CDR1 MRHNA and CDR2 SNTAGT. The CDR3 totals 15 residues. The CDR3 coding sequence is TGTGCCAGCAGTGGGGTAACGCCGGAGGGCTATGGCTACACCTTC. Translated, it gives CASSGVTPEGYGYTF.

V gene TRBV14 combines with J gene TRBJ2-7; 7 bases align to TRBD1. The CDR3 spans 16 residues. Germline CDR1 is SGHDN and CDR2 is FVKESK. V shed 1 base and J 7 bases; nucleotides not matched to a gene: 13. In DNA, the CDR3 is TGTGCCAGCAGCCAAGCTTCCGGGACAGTAGCTTTTGAGCAGTACTTC. It encodes CASSQASGTVAFEQYF.

A word on this clone: Different DNA sequences within this sample yield the same CDR3. The chain carries TRBV29-1 and TRBJ2-7; the D is unclear. This CDR3 is 12 amino acids long. V lost 6 bases to trimming and J lost 0 bases, with 9 bases between them. The germline V gene encodes CDR1 SQVTM and CDR2 ANQGSEA. CDR3 region: CSVRHSSYEQYF. The CDR3 DNA sequence: TGCAGCGTGAGACACAGCTCCTACGAGCAGTACTTC.

This clone appeared a single time. The chain links TRBV10-1 to TRBJ1-5; D is ambiguous. Trimming removed 6 bases from V and 0 bases from J, with 24 bases in between. The CDR3 loop spans 19 amino acids. CDR1 is WNHNN, CDR2 SYGVQD, per germline (reference sequence). Here the CDR3 reads CASRDWVPPYPYSNQPQHF. The CDR3 nucleotides are TGCGCCAGCAGAGATTGGGTCCCTCCTTACCCCTATAGCAATCAGCCCCAGCATTTT.

The chain links TRBV28 to TRBJ2-1; 7 bases match TRBD1. The CDR3 spans 16 residues. Losses at the gene ends were 0 bases for V and 1 base for J; bases not matched to a gene: 3. Per the germline V gene, CDR1 is MDHEN and CDR2 is SYDVKM. The CDR3 sequence is CASSLWTGSSYNEQFF. In DNA, the CDR3 is TGTGCCAGCAGTTTATGGACAGGGTCGTCCTACAATGAGCAGTTCTTC.

The rearrangement uses TRBV7-8 and TRBJ2-6; no firm D call. The germline V and J ends were trimmed by 8 bases and 7 bases, with 9 bases remaining between them. The length of the CDR3 is 12 residues. Germline V gene data show CDR1 as SGHVS and CDR2 as FQNEAQ. Here the CDR3 DNA reads TGTGCCAGCCCATATTTAGCCAACGTCCTGACTTTC. Protein product: CASPYLANVLTF.

The chain joins TRBV7-6 to TRBJ2-7; TRBD1 matches 8 bases. Germline values: CDR1 SGHVS, CDR2 FNYEAQ. Trimming took 5 bases from V and 3 from J; bases not matched to a gene: 3. This CDR3 comprises 13 residues. The CDR3 sequence: CASSADRGYEQYF. The CDR3 DNA reads as TGTGCCAGCAGCGCAGACAGGGGCTACGAGCAGTACTTC.

The chain carries TRBV4-3 and TRBJ2-2, with D perhaps assigned TRBD1 or TRBD2 (5 bases each). The CDR3 spans 15 residues. Trimming pared 0 bases from V and 4 bases from J, leaving 9 bases between. The germline CDR1 and CDR2 sequences are LGHNA and YSLEER. CDR3 in DNA: TGCGCCAGCAGCCAAGATGGGGGTGGCACCGGGGAGCTGTTTTTT. This sequence encodes CASSQDGGGTGELFF.

The rearrangement links TRBV4-1 to TRBJ2-1; D is unresolved. Germline V gene sequence: CDR1 MGHRA, CDR2 YSYEKL. The CDR3 runs to 13 residues. Trimming removed 0 bases at V and 7 bases at J, with 7 bases between. In nucleotides, the CDR3 is TGCGCCAGCAGCCAAGAAACAGTGAATGAGCAGTTCTTC. Translated, it gives CASSQETVNEQFF.

This rearrangement joins TRBV29-1 to TRBJ2-7; TRBD1 is a possible D gene (5 bases). CDR1 is SQVTM, CDR2 ANQGSEA, per germline. The CDR3 is 12 residues long. Trimming took 0 bases from V and 4 from J, leaving 7 bases between them. CDR3 amino acids: CSVEENRYEQYF. CDR3 in DNA: TGCAGCGTTGAAGAGAACAGGTACGAGCAGTACTTC.

The rearrangement links TRBV10-3 to TRBJ1-4; TRBD1 might be the D (6 bases). This CDR3 has 15 amino acids. Per the germline V gene, CDR1 is ENHRY and CDR2 is SYGVKD. V was clipped by 6 bases and J by 4 bases, with 15 bases between them. The CDR3 loop reads CAISYSGEGNEKLFF. CDR3 nucleotide sequence: TGTGCCATCAGCTACTCAGGGGAGGGTAATGAAAAACTGTTTTTT.

The J gene is TRBJ1-1, the V gene TRBV4-1, with 9 bases lining up with TRBD1. CDR3 length equals 18 residues. Losses at the gene ends were 0 bases for V and 6 bases for J; bases not matched to a gene: 14. Germline values: CDR1 MGHRA, CDR2 YSYEKL. This CDR3 is CASSQEGHNRGLKAEAFF. The CDR3 DNA is TGCGCCAGCAGCCAAGAAGGTCATAACAGGGGGCTTAAAGCTGAAGCTTTCTTT.